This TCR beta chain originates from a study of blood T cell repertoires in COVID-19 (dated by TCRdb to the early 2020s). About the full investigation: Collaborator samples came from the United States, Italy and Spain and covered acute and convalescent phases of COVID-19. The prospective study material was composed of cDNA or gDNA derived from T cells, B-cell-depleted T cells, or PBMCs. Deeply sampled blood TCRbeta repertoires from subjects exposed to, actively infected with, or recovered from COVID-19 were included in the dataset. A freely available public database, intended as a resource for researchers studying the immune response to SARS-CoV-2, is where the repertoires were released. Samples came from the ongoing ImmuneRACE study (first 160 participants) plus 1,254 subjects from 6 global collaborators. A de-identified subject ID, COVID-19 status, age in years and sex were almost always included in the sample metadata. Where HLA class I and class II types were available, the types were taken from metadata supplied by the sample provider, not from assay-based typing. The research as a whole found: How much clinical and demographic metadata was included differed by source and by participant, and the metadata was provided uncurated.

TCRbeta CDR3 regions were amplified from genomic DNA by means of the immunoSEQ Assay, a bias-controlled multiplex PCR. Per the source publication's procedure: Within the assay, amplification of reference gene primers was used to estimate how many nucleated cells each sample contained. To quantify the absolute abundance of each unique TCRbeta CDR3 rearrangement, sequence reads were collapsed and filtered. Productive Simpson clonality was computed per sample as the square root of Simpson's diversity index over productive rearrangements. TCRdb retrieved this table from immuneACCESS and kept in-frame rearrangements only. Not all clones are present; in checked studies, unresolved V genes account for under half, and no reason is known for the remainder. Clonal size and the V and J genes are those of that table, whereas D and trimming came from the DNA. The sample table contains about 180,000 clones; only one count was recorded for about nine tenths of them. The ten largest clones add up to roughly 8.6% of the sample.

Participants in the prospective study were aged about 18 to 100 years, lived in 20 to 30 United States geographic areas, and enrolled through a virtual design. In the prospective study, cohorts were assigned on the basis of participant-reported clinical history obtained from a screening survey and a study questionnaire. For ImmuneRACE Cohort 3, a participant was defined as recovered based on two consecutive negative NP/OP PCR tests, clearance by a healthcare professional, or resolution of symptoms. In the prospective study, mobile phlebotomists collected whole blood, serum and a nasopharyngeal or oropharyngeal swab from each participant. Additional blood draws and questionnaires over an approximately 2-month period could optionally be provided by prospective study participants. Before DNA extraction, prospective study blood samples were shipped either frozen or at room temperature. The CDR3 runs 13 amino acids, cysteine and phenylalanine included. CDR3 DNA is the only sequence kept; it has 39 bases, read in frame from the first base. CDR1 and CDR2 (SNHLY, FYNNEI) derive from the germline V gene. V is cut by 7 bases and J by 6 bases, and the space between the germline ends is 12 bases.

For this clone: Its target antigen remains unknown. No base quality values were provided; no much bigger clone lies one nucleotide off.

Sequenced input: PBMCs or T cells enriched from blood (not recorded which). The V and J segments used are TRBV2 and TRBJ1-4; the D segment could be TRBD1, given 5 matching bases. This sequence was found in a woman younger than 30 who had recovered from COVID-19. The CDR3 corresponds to CASNGALDEKLFF. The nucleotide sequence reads TGTGCCAGCAATGGGGCCCTAGATGAAAAACTGTTTTTT.